The 30 T cell receptor beta chains presented below share a single source sample, sequenced in a study of radiotherapy plus CTLA-4 blockade in lung cancer. Repertoires were generated with immunoSEQ multiplex PCR, while TCRdb's copy carries only in-frame clones and drops some. The sample lists 90,000 or so clones, roughly 80% seen once, with 0.75% to 0.85% in the top ten. The specimen was peripheral blood, collected from a patient treated with radiotherapy plus ipilimumab. The receptors were gathered from a human donor with non-small cell lung cancer who had stable disease on radiotherapy plus ipilimumab.

This chain connects TRBV4-2 to TRBJ1-5, with a weak D call TRBD1 (6 bases). V gave up 1 base and J gave up 6 bases, with 19 bases separating them. This CDR3 contains 17 residues. Looked up from germline, CDR1 is LGHNA and CDR2 is YNFKEQ. The DNA for the CDR3 is TGTGCCAGCAGCCAAGCTGCAGGGGAAGTGGTTGGTCAGCCCCAGCATTTT. This sequence encodes CASSQAAGEVVGQPQHF.

On this clone itself: The germline gene is not matched at one end of the junction; a read error may be the cause. In the same sample, other DNA sequences code for this CDR3. The genes are TRBV9 and TRBJ1-2, with D perhaps TRBD1 (5 bases). This CDR3 is 12 amino acids long. Germline V CDR1 and CDR2: SGDLS, YYNGEE. CDR3 amino acids: CASSVRAYGYTF. The CDR3 DNA reads as TGTGCCAGCAGCGTCAGGGCCTATGGCTACACTTTC.

The chain recombines TRBV5-1 with TRBJ2-1; 8 bases are a match to TRBD2. Per the germline V gene, CDR1 is SGHRS and CDR2 is YFSETQ. V trimming: 0 bases; J trimming: 2 bases; junction bases outside the gene matches: 4. There are 16 residues in the CDR3. The CDR3 sequence: CASSLGTSGTYNEQFF. CDR3 nucleotides: TGCGCCAGCAGCTTGGGTACTAGCGGAACCTACAATGAGCAGTTCTTC. Combining the CDR3 with reference TRBV5-1 and TRBJ2-1 gives the whole variable domain KAGVTQTPRYLIKTRGQQVTLSCSPISGHRSVSWYQQTPGQGLQFLFEYFSETQRNKGNFPGRFSGRQFSNSRSEMNVSTLELGDSALYLCASSLGTSGTYNEQFFGPGTRLTVL.

The rearrangement joins TRBV4-1 to TRBJ2-3; D is perhaps TRBD2 (5 bases). Germline CDR1 is MGHRA and CDR2 is YSYEKL. The CDR3 totals 18 residues. V lost 3 bases and J lost 5, with 24 bases in between. The CDR3 sequence is CASSHPEEPGFAQDTQYF. CDR3 nucleotides: TGCGCCAGCAGCCACCCGGAGGAGCCTGGTTTTGCACAAGATACGCAGTATTTT.

The chain links TRBV11-3 to TRBJ2-5; D is unclear. CDR3 length: 15 residues. CDR1 is SGHNT and CDR2 is YENEEA in the germline V gene. Deletions cut 0 bases from V and 5 bases from J, with 13 bases between. The DNA of the CDR3 is TGTGCCAGCAGCTTAGAATTTCGGGCAGAGGAGACCCAGTACTTC. Protein product: CASSLEFRAEETQYF. Supplemented by reference TRBV11-3 and TRBJ2-5, the full variable domain reads EAGVVQSPRYKIIEKKQPVAFWCNPISGHNTLYWYLQNLGQGPELLIRYENEEAVDDSQLPKDRFSAERLKGVDSTLKIQPAELGDSAVYLCASSLEFRAEETQYFGPGTRLLVL.

The chain joins TRBV27 to TRBJ2-7; 7 positions agree with TRBD2. The ends lost 6 bases at V and 6 bases at J; junction bases unmatched: 8. The CDR3 is 13 residues long. Looked up from germline, CDR1 is MNHEY and CDR2 is SMNVEV (reference sequence). The CDR3 nucleotides read TGTGCCAGCAGCGGGCTAGCGGATCGCGAGCAGTACTTC. This encodes CASSGLADREQYF.

The chain has TRBV9 and TRBJ2-4; a weak D match, TRBD1 (5 bases). V lost 3 bases and J 9 bases, leaving 16 bases between the germline ends. CDR3 length: 14 amino acids. The germline V gene encodes CDR1 SGDLS and CDR2 YYNGEE. The CDR3 DNA reads as TGTGCCAGCAGCGGTGGAGTGGGGCTAGGCATTCAGTACTTC. This gives the protein CASSGGVGLGIQYF. Looking up the rest from reference TRBV9 and TRBJ2-4 gives the full variable domain: DSGVTQTPKHLITATGQRVTLRCSPRSGDLSVYWYQQSLDQGLQFLIQYYNGEERAKGNILERFSAQQFPDLHSELNLSSLELGDSALYFCASSGGVGLGIQYFGAGTRLSVL.

This clone was picked up a small number of times. The V and J genes are TRBV6-1 and TRBJ1-1; D possibly corresponds to TRBD1 (5 bases). The CDR3 runs to 13 residues. Germline CDR1 reads MNHNS; CDR2 reads SASEGT. V was cut by 7 bases and J by 7 bases, with 16 bases left in between. CDR3 region: CASTERQGLEAFF. CDR3 nucleotide sequence: TGTGCCAGCACCGAGAGGCAGGGCCTTGAAGCTTTCTTT.

This clone has only a few counts. This chain connects TRBV9 to TRBJ1-2; 7 positions agree with TRBD1. J lost 7 bases, V lost 1 base, and 4 bases had no gene match. CDR1 is SGDLS, CDR2 YYNGEE, per germline. This CDR3 comprises 13 residues. CDR3 sequence: CASSVITGAGYTF. CDR3 coding DNA: TGTGCCAGCAGCGTAATAACAGGGGCTGGCTACACCTTC.

Only one count was recorded for this clone. The chain joins TRBV28 to TRBJ1-3; perhaps TRBD1 as D (6 bases). The CDR3 is 16 residues long. The germline V gene has CDR1 MDHEN and CDR2 SYDVKM. Trimming took off 5 bases at V and 0 bases at J, with 14 bases between the two ends. CDR3 bases: TGTGCCAGCAGTGATTACAGGGTCAACTCTGGAAACACCATATATTTT. Protein product: CASSDYRVNSGNTIYF.

This clone was detected only a few times. The V gene is TRBV5-8, the J gene TRBJ1-5, with TRBD1 matching over 8 bases. Germline-derived CDR1 and CDR2 are SGHTS and YDEGEE. This CDR3 region has 14 residues. The ends lost 4 bases at V and 6 bases at J; junction bases unmatched: 6. Here the CDR3 reads CASSTSGGRQPQHF. CDR3 DNA: TGTGCCAGCAGCACTTCAGGGGGCCGTCAGCCCCAGCATTTT.

This clone appeared a single time. The rearrangement uses TRBV28 and TRBJ2-7; possibly TRBD1 or TRBD2 for D (7 bases each). The ends were cut back, 5 bases at V and 6 bases at J, with 20 bases in the middle. The CDR3 covers 15 residues. Per germline, CDR1 MDHEN and CDR2 SYDVKM. CDR3 residues: CASSIRTGGGGEQYF. In DNA, the CDR3 is TGTGCCAGCAGTATACGGACAGGAGGCGGGGGCGAGCAGTACTTC.

The rearrangement joins TRBV27 to TRBJ2-1; D perhaps matches TRBD2 (5 bases). CDR1 is MNHEY, CDR2 SMNVEV, per germline (reference sequence). The ends were cut back, 5 bases at V and 7 bases at J, with 15 bases in the middle. There are 14 residues in the CDR3. Written as DNA, the CDR3 is TGTGCCAGCAGTCCGTTGCGAGGGCGAAATGAGCAGTTCTTC. Its protein product is CASSPLRGRNEQFF.

In this sample, this clone turned up once. Within the sample, other DNA sequences also encode this same CDR3. The V call is TRBV9, the J call TRBJ2-1; 10 nucleotides match TRBD2. The CDR3 runs 16 residues. J lost 8 bases, V lost 0 bases, and 8 bases had no gene match. Germline lookup yields CDR1 SGDLS and CDR2 YYNGEE. The CDR3 region is CASSVVGSGGGDEQFF. In DNA form, the CDR3 reads TGTGCCAGCAGCGTAGTAGGCAGCGGGGGGGGCGATGAGCAGTTCTTC.

This clone is a singleton in its sample. The V call is TRBV9, the J call TRBJ1-5; the D gene is possibly TRBD1 (5 bases). V lost 2 bases and J 0 bases, leaving 9 bases between the germline ends. Germline assignment: CDR1 SGDLS and CDR2 YYNGEE. This CDR3 has 15 residues. CDR3 in amino acids: CASSVEDSSNQPQHF. The CDR3 DNA reads TGTGCCAGCAGCGTGGAAGACAGTAGCAATCAGCCCCAGCATTTT.

V and J are TRBV7-2 and TRBJ1-5; D is undetermined. Germline values: CDR1 SGHTA, CDR2 FQGNSA. Trimming pared 0 bases from V and 3 bases from J, leaving 3 bases between. The CDR3 spans 13 residues. The CDR3 sequence: CASSLAFNQPQHF. The CDR3 DNA sequence: TGTGCCAGCAGCTTAGCCTTCAATCAGCCCCAGCATTTT.

The V gene is TRBV5-1, the J gene TRBJ2-7, with TRBD1 matching over 7 bases. Per germline, CDR1 SGHRS and CDR2 YFSETQ. The CDR3 runs 16 residues. The V segment lost 0 bases and the J segment 0 bases; nucleotides outside the gene matches: 6. The CDR3 loop reads CASSLGTGESSYEQYF. CDR3 coding DNA: TGCGCCAGCAGCTTGGGAACAGGGGAAAGCTCCTACGAGCAGTACTTC.

The CDR3 bases are TGTGCCAGCAGCTCCCACCCAGCTGACTATGGCTACACCTTC. Translation gives CASSSHPADYGYTF. V and J are TRBV7-3 and TRBJ1-2; D is ambiguous. The CDR3 consists of 14 residues. Deletions cut 4 bases from V and 3 bases from J, with 12 bases between. In germline, CDR1 is SGHTA, CDR2 FQGTGA. Filled out from reference TRBV7-3 and TRBJ1-2, the complete variable domain reads GAGVSQTPSNKVTEKGKYVELRCDPISGHTALYWYRQSLGQGPEFLIYFQGTGAADDSGLPNDRFFAVRPEGSVSTLKIQRTERGDSAVYLCASSSHPADYGYTFGSGTRLTVV.

V gene TRBV28 combines with J gene TRBJ2-7; D is perhaps TRBD1 (6 bases). CDR1 and CDR2 from the germline V gene are MDHEN and SYDVKM. The CDR3 is made up of 15 amino acids. V was pared by 5 bases and J by 3 bases, with 17 bases between. CDR3 in amino acids: CASSPSPTGYYEQYF. The CDR3 DNA sequence: TGTGCCAGCAGTCCCTCGCCGACAGGTTACTACGAGCAGTACTTC.

The chain couples TRBV5-1 to TRBJ2-3; D ambiguous. The CDR3 length is 16 residues. Trimming shortened V by 0 bases and J by 0 bases, and 11 bases separated the two germline ends. CDR1 SGHRS and CDR2 YFSETQ come from the germline V gene. The CDR3 region is CASSLGGSPSTDTQYF. In DNA, the CDR3 is TGCGCCAGCAGCTTGGGAGGCAGTCCTAGCACAGATACGCAGTATTTT.

This clone was seen only a few times. The V gene is TRBV7-3, the J gene TRBJ2-1; the match to TRBD1 covers 10 bases. In germline, CDR1 is SGHTA, CDR2 FQGTGA. This CDR3 comprises 15 residues. V lost 5 bases to trimming and J lost 8 bases; unmatched junction nucleotides: 9. As DNA, the CDR3 is TGTGCCAGCAGCCCCGGGACAGGGGTGAGCCATGAGCAGTTCTTC. Protein sequence: CASSPGTGVSHEQFF.

This chain joins TRBV2 and TRBJ2-3, with 8 bases fitting TRBD2. The CDR3 runs 11 residues. In germline, CDR1 is SNHLY, CDR2 FYNNEI. V shed 5 bases, J shed 9 bases, and the junction held 1 base outside the gene matches. In nucleotides, the CDR3 is TGTGCCAGCAGTAGCGGGGGAACGCAGTATTTT. Amino acid sequence: CASSSGGTQYF. Drawing the rest from reference TRBV2 and TRBJ2-3, the complete variable domain is EPEVTQTPSHQVTQMGQEVILRCVPISNHLYFYWYRQILGQKVEFLVSFYNNEISEKSEIFDDQFSVERPDGSNFTLKIRSTKLEDSAMYFCASSSGGTQYFGPGTRLTVL.

The V and J genes are TRBV6-5 and TRBJ1-2; unclear D gene. CDR1 MNHEY and CDR2 SVGAGI come from the germline V gene. V was clipped by 0 bases and J by 4 bases, with 12 bases between them. This CDR3 is built from 15 residues. The CDR3 DNA reads TGTGCCAGCAGTTACTCGCTGAAAGGGATCTATGGCTACACCTTC. Its protein product is CASSYSLKGIYGYTF.

The J gene is TRBJ1-2, the V gene TRBV6-1; D is ambiguous. The V gene lost 6 bases and the J gene lost 7 bases, with 12 bases spanning the gap. Per germline, CDR1 MNHNS and CDR2 SASEGT. There are 12 residues in the CDR3. The CDR3 spells CASSGRDGGYTF. CDR3 nucleotides: TGTGCCAGCAGCGGAAGGGATGGTGGCTACACCTTC.

The chain joins TRBV7-9 to TRBJ2-5, with TRBD1 identical over 8 bases. The CDR3 is made up of 17 amino acids. The ends lost 1 base at V and 2 bases at J; junction bases unmatched: 9. In germline, CDR1 is SEHNR, CDR2 FQNEAQ (reference sequence). The CDR3 coding sequence is TGTGCCAGCAGCTTAGGACCTCGGACAGGGCATCAAGAGACCCAGTACTTC. Its translation: CASSLGPRTGHQETQYF.

The V gene is TRBV14, the J gene TRBJ1-6; perhaps TRBD1 as D (5 bases). Deletions cut 1 base from V and 7 bases from J, with 11 bases between. The germline V gene encodes CDR1 SGHDN and CDR2 FVKESK. The CDR3 sequence is 15 residues long. The CDR3, as DNA: TGTGCCAGCAGCCAAGGGGGCAGGGCAAATTCACCCCTCCACTTT. Amino acids: CASSQGGRANSPLHF.

The chain employs TRBV6-6 and TRBJ1-1, with D tentatively TRBD1 (6 bases). The germline V gene encodes CDR1 MNHNY and CDR2 SVGAGI (reference sequence). Trimming removed 5 bases at V and 5 bases at J, with 12 bases between. The CDR3 spans 13 residues. The CDR3 reads CASSGGRFTEAFF. CDR3 in DNA: TGTGCCAGCAGTGGGGGGCGTTTTACTGAAGCTTTCTTT.

The rearrangement joins TRBV27 to TRBJ1-2; TRBD1 might be the D (5 bases). This CDR3 comprises 18 residues. Trimming cost V 3 bases and J 3 bases, with 23 bases left between them. Germline V gene lookup returns CDR1 MNHEY and CDR2 SMNVEV (reference sequence). The CDR3 loop reads CASSFSLYSGPEDYGYTF. The DNA of the CDR3 is TGTGCCAGCAGTTTTTCACTTTATTCGGGGCCGGAAGACTATGGCTACACCTTC.

The chain employs TRBV5-1 and TRBJ1-1; 12 bases are shared with TRBD1. This CDR3 comprises 16 residues. With V trimmed by 5 bases and J by 4 bases, 9 bases remained unmatched. CDR1 and CDR2 (germline): SGHRS, YFSETQ. The CDR3 sequence: CASSYDPGQGATEAFF. The CDR3 DNA reads TGCGCCAGCAGTTACGATCCGGGACAGGGGGCCACTGAAGCTTTCTTT.

The V call is TRBV28, the J call TRBJ1-2; 8 bases are shared with TRBD1. This CDR3 has 13 amino acids. Per germline, CDR1 MDHEN and CDR2 SYDVKM. CDR3 amino acids: CASFGTGNYGYTF. The CDR3 region has the DNA TGTGCTTCCTTCGGGACAGGAAACTATGGCTACACCTTC.